The 21 T cell receptor beta chains below all came from one sample that was sequenced in a study of long-term antiretroviral therapy in people with HIV. They ran version v3.0 of the immunoSEQ assay at survey level. Assay used: immunoSEQ multiplex PCR; TCRdb lists only in-frame clones, some missing. The table lists about 11,000 clones, 76% of them singletons, with about 20% in the top ten. Sequenced material: unsorted PBMCs, taken at the start of antiretroviral therapy, before treatment. These receptors were collected from a man aged 30 to 39 with HIV.

The chain has TRBV29-1 and TRBJ2-7; 8 nucleotides line up with TRBD1. The germline CDR1 and CDR2 sequences are SQVTM and ANQGSEA. The CDR3 extends over 11 amino acids. Unmatched junction bases numbered 4, after V lost 6 bases and J lost 6 bases. The CDR3 nucleotides read TGCAGCGTGACAGGGGTAGGCGAGCAGTACTTC. Translation gives CSVTGVGEQYF.

The chain joins TRBV6-5 to TRBJ2-7, with D perhaps TRBD1 (5 bases). The CDR3 consists of 11 residues. In germline, CDR1 is MNHEY, CDR2 SVGAGI. V lost 8 bases and J 7 bases, leaving 12 bases between the germline ends. The CDR3 DNA reads TGTGCCAGCCAGGGCTCGGGTGAGCAGTACTTC. Translated: CASQGSGEQYF.

Here the CDR3 reads CASSYRVLAGSETQYF. For the CDR3, the DNA is TGTGCCAGCAGTTACCGAGTACTAGCGGGATCAGAGACCCAGTACTTC. The chain combines TRBV27 with TRBJ2-5, with TRBD2 matching over 10 bases. The CDR3 contains 16 residues. The junction had 9 bases not matched to a gene; V was cut back by 4 bases and J by 4 bases. The germline V gene has CDR1 MNHEY and CDR2 SMNVEV (reference sequence).

The chain carries TRBV29-1 and TRBJ1-5, with D perhaps matching TRBD1 (6 bases). CDR3 length equals 13 residues. Deletions cut 4 bases from V and 6 bases from J, with 13 bases between. Germline values: CDR1 SQVTM, CDR2 ANQGSEA. CDR3 nucleotides: TGCAGCGTTGCAGGGGCAGGGACTCAGCCCCAGCATTTT. Its translation is CSVAGAGTQPQHF.

The chain is built from TRBV6-5 and TRBJ2-7, with TRBD1 matching 7 bases. This CDR3 has 14 amino acids. Germline V gene sequence: CDR1 MNHEY, CDR2 SVGAGI. Trimming at V came to 2 bases and at J to 6 bases, leaving 7 bases not matched to a gene. Here the CDR3 reads CASSYDREPSEQYF. The DNA of the CDR3 is TGTGCCAGCAGTTACGACAGGGAGCCATCCGAGCAGTACTTC.

The chain couples TRBV12-5 to TRBJ1-1, with 8 bases matching TRBD1. J gave up 7 bases and V 6 bases, and 13 bases lay outside the gene matches. Per germline, CDR1 LGHNT and CDR2 FRNRAP. The CDR3 covers 15 residues. This CDR3 is CASGSGTGAVREAFF. CDR3 in DNA: TGTGCTAGTGGCTCCGGGACAGGAGCTGTTCGTGAAGCTTTCTTT.

The rearrangement joins TRBV7-9 to TRBJ2-7; D uncertain. CDR1 SEHNR and CDR2 FQNEAQ come from the germline V gene (reference sequence). The CDR3 consists of 14 residues. Trimming took 3 bases from V and 0 from J, leaving 9 bases between them. The DNA of the CDR3 is TGTGCCAGCAGCTTTGACGGACCCTCCTACGAGCAGTACTTC. Amino acids: CASSFDGPSYEQYF.

CDR3 loop: CASSYLTGGNGYTF. CDR3 DNA: TGTGCCAGCAGTTACCTAACTGGGGGCAATGGCTACACCTTC. The genes are TRBV6-5 and TRBJ1-2, with D possibly TRBD1 on 6 matching bases. CDR1 is MNHEY, CDR2 SVGAGI, per germline. The CDR3 extends over 14 amino acids. V was cut by 2 bases and J by 6 bases, with 13 bases left in between.

The chain carries TRBV10-3 and TRBJ2-7, with D tentatively TRBD2 (7 bases). The germline V gene encodes CDR1 ENHRY and CDR2 SYGVKD. The CDR3 has 15 residues. V lost 6 bases, J lost 3 bases, and 18 bases lay in between. CDR3 in amino acids: CAISEGGLAHYEQYF. DNA for the CDR3: TGTGCCATCAGCGAGGGGGGGCTTGCCCACTACGAGCAGTACTTC.

This sequence joins TRBV19 and TRBJ2-2, with TRBD2 matching over 8 bases. The ends lost 9 bases at V and 1 base at J; junction bases unmatched: 4. CDR3 length: 14 residues. Germline V gene data show CDR1 as LNHDA and CDR2 as SQIVND (reference sequence). Here the CDR3 DNA reads TGTGCCAGCTTAGCGGGGCTGAACACCGGGGAGCTGTTTTTT. Residues: CASLAGLNTGELFF. Full variable domain (remainder filled in from reference TRBV19 and TRBJ2-2): DGGITQSPKYLFRKEGQNVTLSCEQNLNHDAMYWYRQDPGQGLRLIYYSQIVNDFQKGDIAEGYSVSREKKESFPLTVTSAQKNPTAFYLCASLAGLNTGELFFGEGSRLTVL.

The CDR3 bases are TGTGCCAGCTCACCACCGGGACAGGTGAACATTCAGTACTTC. It codes for CASSPPGQVNIQYF. V gene TRBV18 combines with J gene TRBJ2-4; TRBD1 agrees at 8 bases. Germline loops: CDR1 KGHSH, CDR2 LQKENI. V lost 0 bases and J lost 7; bases outside the gene matches: 2. The CDR3 sequence is 14 residues long.

The sample holds a few counts of this clone. The V call is TRBV7-2, the J call TRBJ1-1, with D possibly being TRBD1 (5 bases). CDR1 and CDR2 (germline): SGHTA, FQGNSA. Trimming shortened V by 5 bases and J by 2 bases, and 18 bases separated the two germline ends. The CDR3 consists of 16 residues. CDR3 nucleotide sequence: TGTGCCAGCAGCCAGGGTGATAGGACACCCAACACTGAAGCTTTCTTT. It translates to CASSQGDRTPNTEAFF.

This clone came up once. The V and J genes are TRBV10-1 and TRBJ2-2; either TRBD1 or TRBD2 may supply D (6 bases each). The CDR3 totals 16 residues. Deletions cut 10 bases from V and 4 bases from J, with 22 bases between. From germline, CDR1 is WNHNN and CDR2 SYGVQD (reference sequence). The CDR3 nucleotides read TGCGCCACATCTAAAGGGGGGAGTGGTACCACCGGGGAGCTGTTTTTT. It specifies CATSKGGSGTTGELFF.

The CDR3 region is CASSVGTSGATDTQYF. The CDR3 DNA sequence: TGTGCCAGCAGTGTCGGGACTAGCGGAGCCACAGATACGCAGTATTTT. This chain connects TRBV27 to TRBJ2-3; TRBD2 matches at 11 bases. The junction had 6 bases not matched to a gene; V was cut back by 5 bases and J by 2 bases. The germline V gene has CDR1 MNHEY and CDR2 SMNVEV (reference sequence). The CDR3 is made up of 16 amino acids.

The chain has TRBV14 and TRBJ2-7; D uncertain. Germline loops: CDR1 SGHDN, CDR2 FVKESK. The CDR3 totals 15 residues. V lost 0 bases and J 4 bases, leaving 13 bases between the germline ends. Written as DNA, the CDR3 is TGTGCCAGCAGCCAAGAACGTGGTGCGTCTTACGAGCAGTACTTC. Translating gives CASSQERGASYEQYF.

This rearrangement joins TRBV28 to TRBJ1-2, with D perhaps matching TRBD1 (6 bases). V lost 9 bases, J lost 7 bases, and 24 bases lay in between. The CDR3 extends over 15 amino acids. Germline V gene sequence: CDR1 MDHEN, CDR2 SYDVKM. CDR3 sequence (DNA): TGTGCCAGTAGCCCACAGGGTATAGTACTGAGTGGCTACACCTTC. Amino acids: CASSPQGIVLSGYTF.

The chain recombines TRBV4-2 with TRBJ2-1, with 7 bases identical to TRBD2. The CDR3 consists of 16 residues. CDR1 is LGHNA and CDR2 is YNFKEQ in the germline V gene. Trimming took 2 bases from V and 5 from J; bases not matched to a gene: 9. The CDR3 bases are TGTGCCAGCAGCCAATCCACCGGGACTACGAACAATGAGCAGTTCTTC. It yields the protein CASSQSTGTTNNEQFF.

The V gene is TRBV7-3, the J gene TRBJ2-3, with 9 bases aligning to TRBD2. Trimming cost V 2 bases and J 1 base; bases outside gene matches: 1. Germline CDR1 reads SGHTA; CDR2 reads FQGTGA. This CDR3 is built from 15 residues. The CDR3 reads CASSLERGGTDTQYF. In nucleotides, the CDR3 is TGTGCCAGCAGCTTAGAGCGGGGGGGCACAGATACGCAGTATTTT.

The rearrangement links TRBV6-5 to TRBJ2-7; D is unresolved. V was trimmed by 8 bases and J by 0 bases, leaving 14 bases between them. This CDR3 contains 14 residues. Germline assignment: CDR1 MNHEY and CDR2 SVGAGI. This chain's CDR3 is CASCWTVSSYEQYF. The CDR3 coding sequence is TGTGCCAGCTGCTGGACCGTCAGCTCCTACGAGCAGTACTTC.

J is TRBJ1-2 and V is TRBV27; possibly TRBD1 for D (5 bases). V lost 5 bases and J 7 bases, leaving 17 bases between the germline ends. Germline V gene data show CDR1 as MNHEY and CDR2 as SMNVEV (reference sequence). This CDR3 contains 14 residues. CDR3 region: CASSLRVGGFGYTF. Here the CDR3 DNA reads TGTGCCAGCAGTCTCCGGGTCGGGGGGTTTGGCTACACCTTC.

The chain links TRBV29-1 to TRBJ2-3; 9 nucleotides match TRBD1. From germline, CDR1 is SQVTM and CDR2 ANQGSEA. The V and J ends lost 6 bases and 1 base, in that order; junction bases with no gene match: 8. The CDR3 has 15 amino acids. CDR3 sequence: CSVSKQGAGTDTQYF. The CDR3, as DNA: TGCAGCGTCTCAAAACAGGGGGCTGGCACAGATACGCAGTATTTT.